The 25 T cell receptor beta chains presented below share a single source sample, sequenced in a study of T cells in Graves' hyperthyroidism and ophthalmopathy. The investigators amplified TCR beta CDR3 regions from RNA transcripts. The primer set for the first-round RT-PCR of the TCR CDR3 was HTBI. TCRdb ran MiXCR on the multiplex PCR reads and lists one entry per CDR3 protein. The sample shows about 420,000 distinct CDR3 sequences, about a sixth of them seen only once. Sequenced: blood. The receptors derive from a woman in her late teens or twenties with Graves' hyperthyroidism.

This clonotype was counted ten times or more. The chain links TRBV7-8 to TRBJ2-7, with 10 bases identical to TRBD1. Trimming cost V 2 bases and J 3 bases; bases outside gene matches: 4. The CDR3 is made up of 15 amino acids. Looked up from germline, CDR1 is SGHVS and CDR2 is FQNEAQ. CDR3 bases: TGTGCCAGCAGCTTACGGGGGACAGGGGACTACGAGCAGTACTTC. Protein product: CASSLRGTGDYEQYF.

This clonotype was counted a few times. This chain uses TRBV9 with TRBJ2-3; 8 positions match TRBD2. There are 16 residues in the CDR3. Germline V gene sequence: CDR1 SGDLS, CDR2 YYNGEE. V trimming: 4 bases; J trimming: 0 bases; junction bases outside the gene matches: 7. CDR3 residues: CASSQLAAMSTDTQYF. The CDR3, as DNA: TGTGCCAGCAGCCAACTAGCGGCCATGAGCACAGATACGCAGTATTTT.

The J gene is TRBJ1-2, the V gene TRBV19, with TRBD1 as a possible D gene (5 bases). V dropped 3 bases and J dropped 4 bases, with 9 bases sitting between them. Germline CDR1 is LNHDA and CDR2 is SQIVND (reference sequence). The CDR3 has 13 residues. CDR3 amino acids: CASSIGAGYGYTF. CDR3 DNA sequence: TGTGCCAGTAGTATCGGGGCAGGCTATGGCTACACCTTC.

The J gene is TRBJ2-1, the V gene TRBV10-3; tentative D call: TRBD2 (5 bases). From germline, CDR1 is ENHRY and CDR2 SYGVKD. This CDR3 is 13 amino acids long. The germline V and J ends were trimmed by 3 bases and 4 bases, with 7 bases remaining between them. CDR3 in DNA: TGTGCCATCAGTGAACAGCGGTACAATGAGCAGTTCTTC. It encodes CAISEQRYNEQFF.

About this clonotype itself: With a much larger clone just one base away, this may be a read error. The CDR3 here is CSTSEGESPLHF. CDR3 DNA: TGCAGTACCTCGGAGGGGGAGTCACCCCTCCACTTT. The V call is TRBV20-1, the J call TRBJ1-6, with a possible D match to TRBD1 (6 bases). Germline CDR1 is DFQATT and CDR2 is SNEGSKA (reference sequence). The CDR3 runs to 12 residues. Trimming shortened V by 8 bases and J by 10 bases, and 15 bases separated the two germline ends.

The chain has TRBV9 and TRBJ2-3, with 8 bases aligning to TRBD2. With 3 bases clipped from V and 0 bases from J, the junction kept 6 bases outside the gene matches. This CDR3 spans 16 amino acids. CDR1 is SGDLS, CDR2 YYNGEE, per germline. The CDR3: CASSAAGGFSTDTQYF. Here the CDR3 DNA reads TGTGCCAGCAGCGCGGCGGGGGGCTTTAGCACAGATACGCAGTATTTT.

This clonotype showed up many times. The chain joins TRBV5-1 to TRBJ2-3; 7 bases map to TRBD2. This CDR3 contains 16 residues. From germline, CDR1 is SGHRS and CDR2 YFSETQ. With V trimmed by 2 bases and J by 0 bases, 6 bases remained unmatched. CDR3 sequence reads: CASSFTAGVSTDTQYF. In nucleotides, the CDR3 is TGCGCCAGCAGCTTTACGGCGGGGGTTAGCACAGATACGCAGTATTTT. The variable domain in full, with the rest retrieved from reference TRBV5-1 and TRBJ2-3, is KAGVTQTPRYLIKTRGQQVTLSCSPISGHRSVSWYQQTPGQGLQFLFEYFSETQRNKGNFPGRFSGRQFSNSRSEMNVSTLELGDSALYLCASSFTAGVSTDTQYFGPGTRLTVL.

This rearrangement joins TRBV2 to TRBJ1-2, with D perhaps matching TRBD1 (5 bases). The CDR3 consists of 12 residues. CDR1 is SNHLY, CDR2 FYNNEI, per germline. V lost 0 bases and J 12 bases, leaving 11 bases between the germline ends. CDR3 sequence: CASSEAPRGHTF. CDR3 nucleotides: TGTGCCAGCAGTGAAGCGCCTAGGGGCCACACCTTC.

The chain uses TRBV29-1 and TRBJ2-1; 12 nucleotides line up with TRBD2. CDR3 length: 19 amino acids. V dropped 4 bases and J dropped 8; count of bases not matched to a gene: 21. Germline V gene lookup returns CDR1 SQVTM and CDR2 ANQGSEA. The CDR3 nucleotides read TGCAGCGTTGGGGGGGGGCTAGCGGGAGGGCCAGGGTTATTGGATGAGCAGTTCTTC. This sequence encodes CSVGGGLAGGPGLLDEQFF.

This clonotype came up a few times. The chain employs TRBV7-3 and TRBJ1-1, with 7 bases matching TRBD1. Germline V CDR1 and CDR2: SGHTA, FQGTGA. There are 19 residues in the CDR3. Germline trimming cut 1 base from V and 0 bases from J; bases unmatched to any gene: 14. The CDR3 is CASSLKDRTLPGLNTEAFF. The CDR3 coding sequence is TGTGCCAGCAGCTTAAAGGACAGGACCCTGCCCGGTTTGAACACTGAAGCTTTCTTT.

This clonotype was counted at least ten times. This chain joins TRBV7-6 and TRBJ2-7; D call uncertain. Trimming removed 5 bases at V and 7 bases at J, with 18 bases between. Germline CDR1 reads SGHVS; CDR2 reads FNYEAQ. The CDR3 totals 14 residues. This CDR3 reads CASSLGKVSREQYF. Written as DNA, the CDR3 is TGTGCCAGCAGCCTAGGTAAAGTTTCGAGGGAGCAGTACTTC.

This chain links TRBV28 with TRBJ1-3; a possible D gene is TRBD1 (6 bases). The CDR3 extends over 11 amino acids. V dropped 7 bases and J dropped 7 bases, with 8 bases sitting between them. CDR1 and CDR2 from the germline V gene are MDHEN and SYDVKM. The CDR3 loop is CASTTGNTIYF. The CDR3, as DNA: TGTGCCAGCACCACAGGGAACACCATATATTTT.

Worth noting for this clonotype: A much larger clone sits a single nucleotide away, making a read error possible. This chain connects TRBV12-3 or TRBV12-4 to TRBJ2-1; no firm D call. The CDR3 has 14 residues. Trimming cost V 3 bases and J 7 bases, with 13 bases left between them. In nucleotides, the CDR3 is TGTGCCAGCAGTTTCAGAATAGGTAGGAATGAGCAGTTCTTC. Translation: CASSFRIGRNEQFF.

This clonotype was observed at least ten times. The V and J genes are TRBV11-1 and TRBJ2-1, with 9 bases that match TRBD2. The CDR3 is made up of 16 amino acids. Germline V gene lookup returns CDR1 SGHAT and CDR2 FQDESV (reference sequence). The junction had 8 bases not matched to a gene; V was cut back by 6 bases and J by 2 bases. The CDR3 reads CASSIAGESPYNEQFF. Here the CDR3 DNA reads TGTGCCAGCAGTATAGCGGGAGAATCGCCCTACAATGAGCAGTTCTTC.

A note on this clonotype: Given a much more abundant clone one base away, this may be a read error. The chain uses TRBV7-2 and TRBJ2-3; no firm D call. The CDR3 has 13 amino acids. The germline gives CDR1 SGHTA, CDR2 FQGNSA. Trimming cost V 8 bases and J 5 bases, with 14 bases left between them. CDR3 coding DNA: TGTGCCAGCGGAACCTATCTGGGAGATACGCAGTATTTT. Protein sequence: CASGTYLGDTQYF.

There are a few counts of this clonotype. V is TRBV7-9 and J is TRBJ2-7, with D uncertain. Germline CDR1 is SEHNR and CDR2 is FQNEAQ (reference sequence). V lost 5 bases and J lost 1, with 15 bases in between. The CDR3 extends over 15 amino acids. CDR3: CASSPGPRVSYEQYF. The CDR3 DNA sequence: TGTGCCAGCAGCCCCGGGCCCCGGGTATCCTACGAGCAGTACTTC.

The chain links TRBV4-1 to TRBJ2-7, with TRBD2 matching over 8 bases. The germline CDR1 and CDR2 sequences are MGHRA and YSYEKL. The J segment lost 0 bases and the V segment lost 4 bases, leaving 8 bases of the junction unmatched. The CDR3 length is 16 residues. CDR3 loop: CASSPSPSGSSYEQYF. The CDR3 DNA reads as TGCGCCAGCAGCCCCTCTCCCAGCGGGAGCTCCTACGAGCAGTACTTC.

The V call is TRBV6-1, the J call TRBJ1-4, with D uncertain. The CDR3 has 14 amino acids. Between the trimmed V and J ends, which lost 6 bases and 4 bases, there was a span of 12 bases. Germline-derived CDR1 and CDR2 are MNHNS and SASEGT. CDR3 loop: CASSPWADNEKLFF. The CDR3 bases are TGTGCCAGCAGCCCTTGGGCCGATAATGAAAAACTGTTTTTT.

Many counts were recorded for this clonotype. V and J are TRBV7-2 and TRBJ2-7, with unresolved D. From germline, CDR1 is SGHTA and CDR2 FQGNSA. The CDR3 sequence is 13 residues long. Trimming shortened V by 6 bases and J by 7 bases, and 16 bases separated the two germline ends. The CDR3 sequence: CASSLKQAWEQYF. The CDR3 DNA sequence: TGTGCCAGCAGTTTAAAACAAGCGTGGGAGCAGTACTTC.

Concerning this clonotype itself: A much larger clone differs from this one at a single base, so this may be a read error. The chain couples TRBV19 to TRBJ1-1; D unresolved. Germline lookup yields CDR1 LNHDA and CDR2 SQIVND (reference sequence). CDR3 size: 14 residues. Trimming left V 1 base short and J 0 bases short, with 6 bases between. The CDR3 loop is CASSIGGMNTEAFF. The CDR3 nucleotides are TGTGCCAGTAGTATAGGAGGGATGAACACTGAAGCTTTCTTT.

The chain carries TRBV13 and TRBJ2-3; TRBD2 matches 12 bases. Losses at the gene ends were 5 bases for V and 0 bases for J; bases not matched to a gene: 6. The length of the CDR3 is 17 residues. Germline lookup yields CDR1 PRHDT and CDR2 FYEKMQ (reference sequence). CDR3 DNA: TGTGCCAGCAGCCGACGACTAGCGGGGGACAGCACAGATACGCAGTATTTT. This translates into CASSRRLAGDSTDTQYF.

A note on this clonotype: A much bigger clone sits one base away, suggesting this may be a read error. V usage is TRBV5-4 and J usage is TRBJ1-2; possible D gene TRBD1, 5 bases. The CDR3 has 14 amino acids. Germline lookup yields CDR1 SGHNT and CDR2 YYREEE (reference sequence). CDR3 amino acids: CASSLISAGGGCTF. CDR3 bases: TGTGCCAGCAGCTTGATTAGTGCCGGGGGAGGCTGCACCTTC.

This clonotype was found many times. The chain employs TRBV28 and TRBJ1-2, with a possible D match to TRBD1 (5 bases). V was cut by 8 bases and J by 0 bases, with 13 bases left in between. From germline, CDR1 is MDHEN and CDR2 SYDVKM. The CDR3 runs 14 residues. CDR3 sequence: CASDWGGANYGYTF. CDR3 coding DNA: TGTGCCAGCGACTGGGGGGGGGCTAACTATGGCTACACCTTC.

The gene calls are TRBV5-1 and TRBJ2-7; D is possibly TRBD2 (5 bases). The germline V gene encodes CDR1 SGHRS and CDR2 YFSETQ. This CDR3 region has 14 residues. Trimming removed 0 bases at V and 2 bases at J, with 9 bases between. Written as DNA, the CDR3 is TGCGCCAGCAGCTTGGAGGGCGGGCCCTACGAGCAGTACTTC. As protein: CASSLEGGPYEQYF.

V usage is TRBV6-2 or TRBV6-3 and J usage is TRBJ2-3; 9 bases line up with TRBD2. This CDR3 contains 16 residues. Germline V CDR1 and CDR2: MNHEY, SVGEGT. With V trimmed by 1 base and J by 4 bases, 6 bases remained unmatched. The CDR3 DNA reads TGTGCCAGCAGTTACTATAGCGGGGGAGGCGCAGATACGCAGTATTTT. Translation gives CASSYYSGGGADTQYF.